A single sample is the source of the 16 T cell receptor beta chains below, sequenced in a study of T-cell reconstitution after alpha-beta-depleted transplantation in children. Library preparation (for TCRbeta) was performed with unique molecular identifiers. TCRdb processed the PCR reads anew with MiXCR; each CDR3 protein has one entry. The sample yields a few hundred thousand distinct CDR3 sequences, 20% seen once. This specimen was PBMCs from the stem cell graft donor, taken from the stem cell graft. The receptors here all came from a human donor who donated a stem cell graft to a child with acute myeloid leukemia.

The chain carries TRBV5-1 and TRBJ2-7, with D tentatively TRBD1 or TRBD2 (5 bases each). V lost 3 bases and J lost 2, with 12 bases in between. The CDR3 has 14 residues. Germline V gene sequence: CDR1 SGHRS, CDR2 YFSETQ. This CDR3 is CASSSRDGTYEQYF. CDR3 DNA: TGCGCCAGCAGCTCCCGGGACGGGACCTACGAGCAGTACTTC.

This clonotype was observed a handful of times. DNA of the CDR3: TGTGCCAGCAGTCAGAGGGGGGTAAGGACTGAAGCTTTCTTT. This sequence encodes CASSQRGVRTEAFF. The chain links TRBV12-3 or TRBV12-4 to TRBJ1-1; the D gene is possibly TRBD1 (6 bases). The CDR3 is made up of 14 amino acids. The ends were cut back, 5 bases at V and 5 bases at J, with 15 bases in the middle.

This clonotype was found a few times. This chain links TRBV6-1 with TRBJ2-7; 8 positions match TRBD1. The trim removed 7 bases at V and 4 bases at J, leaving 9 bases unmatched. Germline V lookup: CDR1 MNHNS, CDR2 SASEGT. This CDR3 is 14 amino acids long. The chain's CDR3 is CASTGGQVNYEQYF. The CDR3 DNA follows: TGTGCCAGCACCGGGGGACAGGTCAATTACGAGCAGTACTTC.

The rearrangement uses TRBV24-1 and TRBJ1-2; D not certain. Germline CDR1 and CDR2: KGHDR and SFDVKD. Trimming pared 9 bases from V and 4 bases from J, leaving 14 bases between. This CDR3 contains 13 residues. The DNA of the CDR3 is TGTGCCACCTCGCGACGGGAAGGCTATGGCTACACCTTC. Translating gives CATSRREGYGYTF.

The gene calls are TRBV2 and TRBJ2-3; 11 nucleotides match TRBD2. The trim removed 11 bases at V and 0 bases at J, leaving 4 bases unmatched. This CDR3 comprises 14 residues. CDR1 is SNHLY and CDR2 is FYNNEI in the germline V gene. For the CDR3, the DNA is TGTGCCGGGAGGACTAGCGGGAGCACAGATACGCAGTATTTT. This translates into CAGRTSGSTDTQYF.

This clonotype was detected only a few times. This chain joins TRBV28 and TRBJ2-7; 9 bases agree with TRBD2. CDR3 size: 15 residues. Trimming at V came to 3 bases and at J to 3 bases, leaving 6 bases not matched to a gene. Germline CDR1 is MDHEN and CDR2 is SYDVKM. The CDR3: CASSLRGLADYEQYF. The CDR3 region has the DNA TGTGCCAGCAGTTTGCGGGGACTAGCAGACTACGAGCAGTACTTC.

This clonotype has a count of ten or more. The CDR3 DNA reads TGCAGCGCCACGAACTCTGGAAACACCATATATTTT. It yields the protein CSATNSGNTIYF. The chain carries TRBV29-1 and TRBJ1-3; D is unresolved. Looked up from germline, CDR1 is SQVTM and CDR2 is ANQGSEA. V was trimmed by 7 bases and J by 0 bases, leaving 7 bases between them. The CDR3 is 12 amino acids.

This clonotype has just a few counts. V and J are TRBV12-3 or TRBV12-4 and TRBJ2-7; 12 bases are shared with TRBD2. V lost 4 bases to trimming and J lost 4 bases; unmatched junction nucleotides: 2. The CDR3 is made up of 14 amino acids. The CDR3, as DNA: TGTGCCAGCAGTTCTAGCGGGAGGGCGTACGAGCAGTACTTC. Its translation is CASSSSGRAYEQYF.

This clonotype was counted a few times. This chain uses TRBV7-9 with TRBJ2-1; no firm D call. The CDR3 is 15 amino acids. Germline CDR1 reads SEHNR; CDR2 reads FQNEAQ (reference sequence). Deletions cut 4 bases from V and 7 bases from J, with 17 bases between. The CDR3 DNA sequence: TGTGCCAGCAGCTCCTCAGATCGAGTAGGTAATGAGCAGTTCTTC. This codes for CASSSSDRVGNEQFF. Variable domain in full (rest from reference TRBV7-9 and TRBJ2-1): DTGVSQNPRHKITKRGQNVTFRCDPISEHNRLYWYRQTLGQGPEFLTYFQNEAQLEKSRLLSDRFSAERPKGSFSTLEIQRTEQGDSAMYLCASSSSDRVGNEQFFGPGTRLTVL.

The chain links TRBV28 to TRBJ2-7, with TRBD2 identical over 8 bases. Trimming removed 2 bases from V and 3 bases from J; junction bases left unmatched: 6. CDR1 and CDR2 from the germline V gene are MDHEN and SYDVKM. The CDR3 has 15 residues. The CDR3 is CASSLREGLVYEQYF. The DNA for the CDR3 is TGTGCCAGCAGTTTACGGGAGGGCCTTGTCTACGAGCAGTACTTC.

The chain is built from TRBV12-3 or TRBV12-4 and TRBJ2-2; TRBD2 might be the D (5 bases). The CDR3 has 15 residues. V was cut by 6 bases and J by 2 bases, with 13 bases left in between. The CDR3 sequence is CASRTQAANTGELFF. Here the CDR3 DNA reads TGTGCCAGCAGGACACAAGCGGCAAACACCGGGGAGCTGTTTTTT.

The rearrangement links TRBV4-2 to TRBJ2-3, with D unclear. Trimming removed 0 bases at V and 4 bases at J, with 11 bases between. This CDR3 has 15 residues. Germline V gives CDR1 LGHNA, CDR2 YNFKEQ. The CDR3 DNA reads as TGTGCCAGCAGCCAAGACCTAGTAGGAGCAGATACGCAGTATTTT. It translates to CASSQDLVGADTQYF.

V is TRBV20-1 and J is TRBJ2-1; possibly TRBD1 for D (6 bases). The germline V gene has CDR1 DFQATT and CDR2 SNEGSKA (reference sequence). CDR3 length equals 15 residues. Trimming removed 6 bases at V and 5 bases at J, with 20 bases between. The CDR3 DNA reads TGCAGTGCCTCCCGGGTTGGGGGCACAAACAATGAGCAGTTCTTC. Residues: CSASRVGGTNNEQFF.

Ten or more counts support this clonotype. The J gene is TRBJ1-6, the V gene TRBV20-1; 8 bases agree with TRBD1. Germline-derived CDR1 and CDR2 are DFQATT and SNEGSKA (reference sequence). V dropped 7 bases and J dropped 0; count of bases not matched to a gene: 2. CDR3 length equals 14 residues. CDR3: CSGTGSSYNSPLHF. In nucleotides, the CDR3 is TGCAGTGGGACAGGGAGCTCCTATAATTCACCCCTCCACTTT.

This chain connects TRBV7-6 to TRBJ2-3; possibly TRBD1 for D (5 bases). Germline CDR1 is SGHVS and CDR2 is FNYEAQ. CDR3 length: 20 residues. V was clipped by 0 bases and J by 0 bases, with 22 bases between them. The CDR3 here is CASSLARKGAPFLSTDTQYF. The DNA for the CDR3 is TGTGCCAGCAGCTTAGCGCGTAAAGGGGCCCCTTTCCTTAGCACAGATACGCAGTATTTT. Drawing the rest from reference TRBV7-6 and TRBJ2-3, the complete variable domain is GAGVSQSPRYKVTKRGQDVALRCDPISGHVSLYWYRQALGQGPEFLTYFNYEAQQDKSGLPNDRFSAERPEGSISTLTIQRTEQRDSAMYRCASSLARKGAPFLSTDTQYFGPGTRLTVL.

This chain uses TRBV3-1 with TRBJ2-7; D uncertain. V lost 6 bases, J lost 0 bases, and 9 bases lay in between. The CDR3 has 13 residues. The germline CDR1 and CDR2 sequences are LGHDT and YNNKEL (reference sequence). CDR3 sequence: CASRSYTSYEQYF. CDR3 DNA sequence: TGTGCCAGCAGATCCTATACCTCCTACGAGCAGTACTTC.